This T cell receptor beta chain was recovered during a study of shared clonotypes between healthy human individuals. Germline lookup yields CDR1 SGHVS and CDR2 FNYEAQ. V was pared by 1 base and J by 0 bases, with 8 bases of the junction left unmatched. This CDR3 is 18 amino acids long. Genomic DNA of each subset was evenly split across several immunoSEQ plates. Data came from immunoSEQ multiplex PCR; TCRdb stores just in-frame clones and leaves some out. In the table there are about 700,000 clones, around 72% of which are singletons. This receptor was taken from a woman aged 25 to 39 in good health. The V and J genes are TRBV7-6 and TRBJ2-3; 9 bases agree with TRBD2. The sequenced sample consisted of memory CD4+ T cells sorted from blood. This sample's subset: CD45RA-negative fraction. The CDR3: CASSLVASGTTSTDTQYF. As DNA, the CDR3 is TGTGCCAGCAGCTTAGTAGCTAGCGGGACGACTAGCACAGATACGCAGTATTTT.